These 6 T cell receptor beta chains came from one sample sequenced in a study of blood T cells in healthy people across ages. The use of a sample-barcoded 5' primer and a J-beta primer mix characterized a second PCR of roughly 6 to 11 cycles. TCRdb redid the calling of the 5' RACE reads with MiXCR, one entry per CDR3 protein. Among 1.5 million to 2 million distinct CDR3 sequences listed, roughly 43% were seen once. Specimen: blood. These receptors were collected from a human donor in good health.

The CDR3 reads CASSYGLAGPTDTQYF. The CDR3 DNA is TGTGCCAGCAGTTATGGTCTAGCGGGACCGACAGATACGCAGTATTTT. V usage is TRBV6-2 or TRBV6-3 and J usage is TRBJ2-3; 9 bases agree with TRBD2. The CDR3 loop spans 16 amino acids. Trimming cost V 3 bases and J 3 bases; bases outside gene matches: 7. CDR1 is MNHEY and CDR2 is SVGEGT in the germline V gene.

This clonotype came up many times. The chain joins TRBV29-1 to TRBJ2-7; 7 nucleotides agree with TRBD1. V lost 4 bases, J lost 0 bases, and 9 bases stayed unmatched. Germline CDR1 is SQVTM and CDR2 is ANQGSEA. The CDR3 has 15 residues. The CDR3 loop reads CSVGDSLSSSYEQYF. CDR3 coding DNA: TGCAGCGTTGGGGACAGCCTTTCTTCCTCCTACGAGCAGTACTTC.

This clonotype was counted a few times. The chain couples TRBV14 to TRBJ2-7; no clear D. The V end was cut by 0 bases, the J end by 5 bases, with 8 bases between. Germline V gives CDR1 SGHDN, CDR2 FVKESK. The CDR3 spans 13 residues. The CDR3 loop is CASSQDFGNEQYF. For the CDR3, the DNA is TGTGCCAGCAGCCAAGATTTTGGCAACGAGCAGTACTTC.

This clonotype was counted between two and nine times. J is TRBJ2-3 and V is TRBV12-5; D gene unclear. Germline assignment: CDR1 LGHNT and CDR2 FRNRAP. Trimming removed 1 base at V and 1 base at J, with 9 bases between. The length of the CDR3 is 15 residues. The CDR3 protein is CASGLADMGTDTQYF. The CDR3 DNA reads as TGTGCTAGTGGTTTGGCAGATATGGGCACAGATACGCAGTATTTT. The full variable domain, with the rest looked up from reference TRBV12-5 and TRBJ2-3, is DARVTQTPRHKVTEMGQEVTMRCQPILGHNTVFWYRQTMMQGLELLAYFRNRAPLDDSGMPKDRFSAEMPDATLATLKIQPSEPRDSAVYFCASGLADMGTDTQYFGPGTRLTVL.

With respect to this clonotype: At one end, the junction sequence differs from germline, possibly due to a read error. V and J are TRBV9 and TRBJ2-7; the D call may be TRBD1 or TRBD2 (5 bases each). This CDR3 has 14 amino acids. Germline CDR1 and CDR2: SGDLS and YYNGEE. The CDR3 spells CAGSKGPESYEQYF. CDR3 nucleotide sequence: TGTGCCGGCAGCAAGGGACCAGAAAGCTACGAGCAGTACTTC.

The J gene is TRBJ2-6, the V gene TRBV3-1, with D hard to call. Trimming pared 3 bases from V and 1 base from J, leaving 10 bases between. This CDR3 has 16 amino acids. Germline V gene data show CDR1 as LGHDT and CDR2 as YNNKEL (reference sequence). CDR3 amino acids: CASSHPTASGANVLTF. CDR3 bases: TGTGCCAGCAGCCATCCCACAGCTTCTGGGGCCAACGTCCTGACTTTC.